The clone carrying this TCR beta chain has more than one count but fewer than ten. The sample is drawn from a study of naive and memory T cell subsets. Germline lookup yields CDR1 DFQATT and CDR2 SNEGSKA (reference sequence). The length of the CDR3 is 15 residues. V was trimmed by 0 bases and J by 1 base, leaving 12 bases between them. Alpha and beta libraries were amplified separately from the second PCR onward. Cells stained for CD3, CD4, CD8, CD45RA, CD27 and viability were sorted into four CD45RA/CD27 subsets. Two oligonucleotides, mixed equimolar, formed the beta constant-region primer covering TRBC1 and TRBC2. Ligated cDNA was amplified by four rounds of PCR with nested alpha and beta constant-region primers and SP2. An oligonucleotide with the SP2 primer and a 12-nucleotide UMI was ligated to the cDNA 3' end. TCRdb called the UMI-ligation and nested PCR reads again in MiXCR, with one record for every CDR3 protein. The repertoire holds around 110,000 distinct CDR3 sequences, with 30% to 45% as singletons.

The sequence derives from a human donor in good health. The sample taken for sequencing was central memory CD4+ T cells from blood. The chain joins TRBV20-1 to TRBJ2-5, with D tentatively TRBD1 (6 bases). The CDR3: CSAREFQGLQETQYF. The CDR3 coding sequence is TGCAGTGCTAGAGAATTTCAGGGGCTCCAAGAGACCCAGTACTTC.